One T cell receptor beta chain is described in this entry. The antigen remains unidentified. This specimen belongs to a study of immune evolution from preneoplasia to lung adenocarcinoma. Study-wide results and limits: Normal lung had the highest top T cell clone frequencies.

V was pared by 5 bases and J by 0 bases, with 12 bases between. Germline V CDR1 and CDR2: SQVTM, ANQGSEA. The CDR3 totals 14 residues. Libraries were prepared by immunoSEQ multiplex PCR; TCRdb keeps only in-frame clonotypes and omits some of them. Of around 2,000 clones listed, over 75% were seen once; the top ten hold about 9%. Each case's diagnosis was confirmed by two pathologists on H&E. The source is a person aged 70 to 85 with lung adenocarcinoma. The sample comprised FFPE adjacent normal lung tissue. The V call is TRBV29-1, the J call TRBJ2-3; a weak D match, TRBD2 (5 bases). CDR3 residues: CSVRERRSTDTQYF. Written as DNA, the CDR3 is TGCAGCGTTAGGGAGCGGAGAAGCACAGATACGCAGTATTTT.